The rows below give T cell receptor beta chains drawn from one sample of a study of blood T cell repertoires in COVID-19. Repertoires were generated with immunoSEQ multiplex PCR, while TCRdb's copy carries only in-frame clones and drops some. The sample records over 150,000 clones, more than 70% being singletons. Sequenced input: peripheral blood. The source of these receptors is a man between 45 and 60 years old with active or convalescent COVID-19. Each CDR3 is given with its conserved first and last residue. The order of the fields is V gene, D gene, J gene, clone size, CDR3 DNA, CDR3 protein. The D gene is left open where the match is weak. For some rows the clone size is stated as once, few or many, or as a class when expanded; others skip it.

v_call: TRBV14; d_call: TRBD2; j_call: TRBJ2-5; clone_size: .; cdr3_nt: TGTGCCAGCAGCCAAGGGAGGACTAGCGGGAGCGGGGAGACCCAGTACTTC; cdr3_aa: CASSQGRTSGSGETQYF
v_call: TRBV28; d_call: .; j_call: TRBJ1-4; clone_size: once; cdr3_nt: TGTGCCAGCAGTTTACAGGCCGTTGAAAAACTGTTTTTT; cdr3_aa: CASSLQAVEKLFF
v_call: TRBV19; d_call: TRBD1; j_call: TRBJ1-1; clone_size: .; cdr3_nt: TGTGCCAGTAGTCTCTTAGGACAGGGGAGAAACACTGAAGCTTTCTTT; cdr3_aa: CASSLLGQGRNTEAFF
v_call: TRBV29-1; d_call: TRBD2; j_call: TRBJ2-2; clone_size: few; cdr3_nt: TGCAGCGTTAGGCGGGAGGGCTTCGCCGGGGAGCTGTTTTTT; cdr3_aa: CSVRREGFAGELFF
v_call: TRBV7-9; d_call: .; j_call: TRBJ2-3; clone_size: .; cdr3_nt: TGTGCCAGCAGCTTAGGGGGCGGACCTAGCACAGATACGCAGTATTTT; cdr3_aa: CASSLGGGPSTDTQYF
v_call: TRBV5-6; d_call: .; j_call: TRBJ1-6; clone_size: .; cdr3_nt: TGTGCCAGCAGCTTGTTTATTCGCTCCTATAATTCACCCCTCCACTTT; cdr3_aa: CASSLFIRSYNSPLHF
v_call: TRBV9; d_call: .; j_call: TRBJ2-5; clone_size: .; cdr3_nt: TGTGCCAGCAGCGTAGAGGGACAACTCCAAGAGACCCAGTACTTC; cdr3_aa: CASSVEGQLQETQYF
v_call: TRBV7-8; d_call: .; j_call: TRBJ2-2; clone_size: .; cdr3_nt: TGTGCCAGCAGCTTCAGGGCGAGGGGAAGGAGGGCCGGGACCGGGGAGCTGTTTTTT; cdr3_aa: CASSFRARGRRAGTGELFF
v_call: TRBV29-1; d_call: TRBD1; j_call: TRBJ2-2; clone_size: .; cdr3_nt: TGCAGCGTTCGAACAGGGGGCGCGAACACCGGGGAGCTGTTTTTT; cdr3_aa: CSVRTGGANTGELFF
v_call: TRBV6-1; d_call: .; j_call: TRBJ1-2; clone_size: .; cdr3_nt: TGTGCCAGCAGTGAAGCCCAGGGAATCCCTGGCTATGGCTACACCTTC; cdr3_aa: CASSEAQGIPGYGYTF
v_call: TRBV4-3; d_call: .; j_call: TRBJ1-6; clone_size: .; cdr3_nt: TGCGCCAGCAGCCAAGACCGTTTAGGGGTTAATTCACCCCTCCACTTT; cdr3_aa: CASSQDRLGVNSPLHF
v_call: TRBV27; d_call: TRBD1; j_call: TRBJ1-5; clone_size: .; cdr3_nt: TGTGCCAGCAGTTTAACTGGACAGGGCAATCAGCCCCAGCATTTT; cdr3_aa: CASSLTGQGNQPQHF
v_call: TRBV9; d_call: .; j_call: TRBJ1-6; clone_size: once; cdr3_nt: TGTGCCAGCAGCGCCAGGAACGGGGGTAGTTCACCCCTCCACTTT; cdr3_aa: CASSARNGGSSPLHF
v_call: TRBV6-6; d_call: TRBD2; j_call: TRBJ2-7; clone_size: .; cdr3_nt: TGTGCCAGCAGTACCTCGACTAGCGCCTACGAGCAGTACTTC; cdr3_aa: CASSTSTSAYEQYF
v_call: TRBV2; d_call: TRBD2; j_call: TRBJ2-1; clone_size: .; cdr3_nt: TGTGCCAGCATCCCAACTAGCGGGTCCTACAATGAGCAGTTCTTC; cdr3_aa: CASIPTSGSYNEQFF
v_call: TRBV19; d_call: TRBD1; j_call: TRBJ1-2; clone_size: .; cdr3_nt: TGTGCCAGTAGTCCTCAGGGGGGATCGTATGGCTATGGCTACACCTTC; cdr3_aa: CASSPQGGSYGYGYTF
v_call: TRBV7-8; d_call: TRBD2; j_call: TRBJ2-1; clone_size: once; cdr3_nt: TGTGCCAGCAGCGACGGGACTACAGCTGGGGGTGAGCAGTTCTTC; cdr3_aa: CASSDGTTAGGEQFF
v_call: TRBV6-5; d_call: .; j_call: TRBJ2-3; clone_size: .; cdr3_nt: TGTGCCAGCAGGTCTTTTGTCCCTAGCACAGATACGCAGTATTTT; cdr3_aa: CASRSFVPSTDTQYF
v_call: TRBV4-1; d_call: TRBD2; j_call: TRBJ2-5; clone_size: .; cdr3_nt: TGCGCCAGCAGCCACCGTGGAGCGGGATTAATGGAGACCCAGTACTTC; cdr3_aa: CASSHRGAGLMETQYF
v_call: TRBV6-5; d_call: .; j_call: TRBJ2-2; clone_size: .; cdr3_nt: TGTGCCAGCACCCCTAGCGAGACCGGGGAGCTGTTTTTT; cdr3_aa: CASTPSETGELFF
v_call: TRBV6-1; d_call: .; j_call: TRBJ1-2; clone_size: .; cdr3_nt: TGTGCCTCCTCACCCGGGGGTCTTAGCTACACCTTC; cdr3_aa: CASSPGGLSYTF
v_call: TRBV24-1; d_call: .; j_call: TRBJ2-3; clone_size: .; cdr3_nt: TGTGCCACCAGTGATGTGTTCCGTGTAGGGGTGGATACGCAGTATTTT; cdr3_aa: CATSDVFRVGVDTQYF
v_call: TRBV27; d_call: TRBD1; j_call: TRBJ2-7; clone_size: once; cdr3_nt: TGTGCCAGCAGTCAAATGACAGGGTACGAGCAGTACTTC; cdr3_aa: CASSQMTGYEQYF
v_call: TRBV5-1; d_call: .; j_call: TRBJ1-3; clone_size: .; cdr3_nt: TGCGCCAGCGGGGAAGGGGTTGGAAACACCATATATTTT; cdr3_aa: CASGEGVGNTIYF
v_call: TRBV3-1/TRBV3-2; d_call: TRBD1; j_call: TRBJ2-3; clone_size: .; cdr3_nt: TGTGCCAGCCGATGGACAGGGAGGACGCAGTATTTT; cdr3_aa: CASRWTGRTQYF
v_call: TRBV21-1; d_call: .; j_call: TRBJ2-1; clone_size: .; cdr3_nt: TGTGCCAGCAGCAAAAGACTAGCTAGCGGGAGGTACAATGAGCAGTTCTTC; cdr3_aa: CASSKRLASGRYNEQFF
v_call: TRBV2; d_call: .; j_call: TRBJ2-7; clone_size: once; cdr3_nt: TGTGCCAGCAAAAGCCGATTACTAGCATACGAGCAGTACTTC; cdr3_aa: CASKSRLLAYEQYF
v_call: TRBV30; d_call: TRBD1; j_call: TRBJ2-2; clone_size: .; cdr3_nt: TGTGCCGAGGGACAGGTGAACACCGGGGAGCTGTTTTTT; cdr3_aa: CAEGQVNTGELFF
v_call: TRBV28; d_call: .; j_call: TRBJ2-5; clone_size: .; cdr3_nt: TGTGCCACCCAAGTAGGGGGGGTAGAGACCCAGTACTTC; cdr3_aa: CATQVGGVETQYF
v_call: TRBV24-1; d_call: TRBD2; j_call: TRBJ2-6; clone_size: .; cdr3_nt: TGTGCCACCAGGGGGGGGACTAGCGGGAGTCCTGGGGCCAACGTCCTGACTTTC; cdr3_aa: CATRGGTSGSPGANVLTF
v_call: TRBV19; d_call: TRBD1; j_call: TRBJ1-6; clone_size: .; cdr3_nt: TGTGCCAGTAGTATCGCAAGACAGGGGGCTTCACCCCTCCACTTT; cdr3_aa: CASSIARQGASPLHF
v_call: TRBV6-6; d_call: TRBD1; j_call: TRBJ1-2; clone_size: .; cdr3_nt: TGTGCCAGCAGTTCGACAGGGAACTATGGCTACACCTTC; cdr3_aa: CASSSTGNYGYTF
v_call: TRBV7-9; d_call: .; j_call: TRBJ1-1; clone_size: few; cdr3_nt: TGTGCCAGCAGCTTAATCTCTGAGGCTTTCTTT; cdr3_aa: CASSLISEAFF
v_call: TRBV6-6; d_call: .; j_call: TRBJ2-2; clone_size: .; cdr3_nt: TGTGCCAGCACTCGGACAACCCCGTTCGCGAACACCGGGGAGCTGTTTTTT; cdr3_aa: CASTRTTPFANTGELFF
v_call: TRBV2; d_call: .; j_call: TRBJ1-1; clone_size: .; cdr3_nt: TGTGCCAGCAGTATGAACAGGTGGCAGTTCTACACTGAAGCTTTCTTT; cdr3_aa: CASSMNRWQFYTEAFF
v_call: TRBV27; d_call: TRBD1; j_call: TRBJ1-2; clone_size: .; cdr3_nt: TGTGCCAGCAGTTCAACCTACAGGGGGCGTAGTTATGGCTACACCTTC; cdr3_aa: CASSSTYRGRSYGYTF
v_call: TRBV20-1; d_call: .; j_call: TRBJ1-1; clone_size: .; cdr3_nt: TGCAGTGCTAGTGGGGGAGGGCAGGTGGACACTGAAGCTTTCTTT; cdr3_aa: CSASGGGQVDTEAFF
v_call: TRBV2; d_call: .; j_call: TRBJ2-7; clone_size: .; cdr3_nt: TGTGCCAGCAGTGACGCGGAGGGGCCCTACGAGCAGTACTTC; cdr3_aa: CASSDAEGPYEQYF
v_call: TRBV27; d_call: .; j_call: TRBJ1-2; clone_size: .; cdr3_nt: TGTGCCAGCAGTTTAAAGGGAGACTATGGCTACACCTTC; cdr3_aa: CASSLKGDYGYTF
v_call: TRBV16; d_call: TRBD1; j_call: TRBJ2-1; clone_size: .; cdr3_nt: TGTGCCAGCAGCCAATCCAGCTGGGACAGGGAAAACAATGAGCAGTTCTTC; cdr3_aa: CASSQSSWDRENNEQFF
v_call: TRBV5-1; d_call: .; j_call: TRBJ2-5; clone_size: .; cdr3_nt: TGCGCCAGCAGCTCCTCCCTAGGTAGGGAGACCCAGTACTTC; cdr3_aa: CASSSSLGRETQYF
v_call: TRBV5-8; d_call: TRBD2; j_call: TRBJ2-7; clone_size: once; cdr3_nt: TGTGCCAGCAGCTTCGGTGGGCTAGCGGGAGTCCACGAGCAGTACTTC; cdr3_aa: CASSFGGLAGVHEQYF
v_call: TRBV7-9; d_call: TRBD1; j_call: TRBJ1-2; clone_size: .; cdr3_nt: TGTGCCAGCAGTCGGGACAGGGGGGCTTACTATGGCTACACCTTC; cdr3_aa: CASSRDRGAYYGYTF
v_call: TRBV15; d_call: TRBD2; j_call: TRBJ2-1; clone_size: .; cdr3_nt: TGTGCCACCAGCTCTTTGCGGGGGGATGGTGAGCAGTTCTTC; cdr3_aa: CATSSLRGDGEQFF
v_call: TRBV19; d_call: .; j_call: TRBJ2-7; clone_size: few; cdr3_nt: TGTGCCAGTAGTATTAGGAGACAGTCCTACGAGCAGTACTTC; cdr3_aa: CASSIRRQSYEQYF
v_call: TRBV15; d_call: TRBD2; j_call: TRBJ2-7; clone_size: once; cdr3_nt: TGTGCCACCAGCAGACTCAAGGCTAGCGGGAGTCGGGAGCAGTACTTC; cdr3_aa: CATSRLKASGSREQYF
v_call: TRBV11-1; d_call: .; j_call: TRBJ2-5; clone_size: .; cdr3_nt: TGTGCCAGCAGCTTTGGGACACGGGAGACCCAGTACTTC; cdr3_aa: CASSFGTRETQYF
v_call: TRBV30; d_call: .; j_call: TRBJ1-5; clone_size: .; cdr3_nt: TGTGCCTGGAGTGACCGTACAGGGCATTATAGCAATCAGCCCCAGCATTTT; cdr3_aa: CAWSDRTGHYSNQPQHF
v_call: TRBV18; d_call: TRBD1; j_call: TRBJ1-3; clone_size: .; cdr3_nt: TGTGCCAGCTCACCATGGACAGGGGAGAACTCTGGAAACACCATATATTTT; cdr3_aa: CASSPWTGENSGNTIYF
v_call: TRBV6-5; d_call: TRBD1; j_call: TRBJ1-4; clone_size: .; cdr3_nt: TGTGCCAGCAGTAGACAGGGGGCAACTAATGAAAAACTGTTTTTT; cdr3_aa: CASSRQGATNEKLFF